These 3 T cell receptor beta chains share one sample of origin, sequenced in a study of response to subunit inactivated influenza vaccine. TCRdb reprocessed the RT-PCR reads with MiXCR, giving one entry per CDR3 protein. The table shows around 790,000 distinct CDR3 sequences, with roughly 20% occurring only once. Sample: PBMCs from blood, taken about 5 days after vaccination. These receptors originate from a man between 50 and 59 years old who received an inactivated influenza vaccine.

This clonotype occurred a few times. CDR3 amino acids: CSVLGSRPGGYGYTF. The DNA for the CDR3 is TGCAGCGTCCTGGGGAGCCGTCCTGGCGGCTATGGCTACACCTTC. The genes are TRBV29-1 and TRBJ1-2; D not resolved. The CDR3 spans 15 residues. The germline V gene encodes CDR1 SQVTM and CDR2 ANQGSEA. Trimming removed 6 bases from V and 4 bases from J, with 21 bases in between.

This clonotype has only a few counts. The V gene is TRBV12-3 or TRBV12-4, the J gene TRBJ2-5; TRBD2 is a possible D gene (6 bases). The CDR3 loop spans 15 amino acids. The germline V and J ends were trimmed by 7 bases and 4 bases, with 19 bases remaining between them. In DNA form, the CDR3 reads TGTGCCAGCACCCCCGTGGGAGGCTGGGGAGAGACCCAGTACTTC. Amino acid sequence: CASTPVGGWGETQYF.

This clonotype was recorded only once. The chain joins TRBV4-2 to TRBJ2-2; perhaps TRBD1 as D (7 bases). V shed 0 bases and J shed 5 bases, with 13 bases lying between them. The length of the CDR3 is 16 residues. Per the germline V gene, CDR1 is LGHNA and CDR2 is YNFKEQ. CDR3 coding DNA: TGTGCCAGCAGCCAAGATTCAGGGGGAGGAACCGGGGAGCTGTTTTTT. This translates into CASSQDSGGGTGELFF.